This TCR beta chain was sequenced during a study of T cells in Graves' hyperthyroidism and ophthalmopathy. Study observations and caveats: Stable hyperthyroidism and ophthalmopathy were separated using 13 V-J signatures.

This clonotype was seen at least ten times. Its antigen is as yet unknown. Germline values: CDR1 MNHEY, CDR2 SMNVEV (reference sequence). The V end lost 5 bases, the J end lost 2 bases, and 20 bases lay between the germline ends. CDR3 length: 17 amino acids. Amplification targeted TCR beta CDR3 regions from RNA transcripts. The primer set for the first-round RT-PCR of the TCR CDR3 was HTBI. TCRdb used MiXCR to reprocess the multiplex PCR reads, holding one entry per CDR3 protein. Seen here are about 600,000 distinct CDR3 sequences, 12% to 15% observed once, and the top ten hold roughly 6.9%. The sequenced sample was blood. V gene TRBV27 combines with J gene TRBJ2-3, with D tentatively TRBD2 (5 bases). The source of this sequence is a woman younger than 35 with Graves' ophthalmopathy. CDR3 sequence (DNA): TGTGCCAGCAGTGCCAATACCCGCGGGCGCCCCACAGATACGCAGTATTTT. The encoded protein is CASSANTRGRPTDTQYF.